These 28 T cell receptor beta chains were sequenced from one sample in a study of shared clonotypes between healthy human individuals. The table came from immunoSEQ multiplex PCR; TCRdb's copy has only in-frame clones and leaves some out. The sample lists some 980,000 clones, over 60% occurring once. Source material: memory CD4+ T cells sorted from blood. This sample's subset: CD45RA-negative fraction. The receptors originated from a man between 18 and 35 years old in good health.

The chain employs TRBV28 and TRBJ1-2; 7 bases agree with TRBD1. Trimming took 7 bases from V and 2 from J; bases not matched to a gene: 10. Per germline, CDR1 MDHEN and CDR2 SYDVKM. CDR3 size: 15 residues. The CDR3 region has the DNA TGTGCCAGCACCCCGGAGCCGACAGGGAACTATGGCTACACCTTC. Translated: CASTPEPTGNYGYTF.

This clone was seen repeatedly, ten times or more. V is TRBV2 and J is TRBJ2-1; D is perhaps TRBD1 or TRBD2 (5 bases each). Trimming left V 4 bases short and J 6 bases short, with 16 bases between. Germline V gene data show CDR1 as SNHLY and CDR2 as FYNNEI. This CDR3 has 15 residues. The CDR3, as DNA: TGTGCCAGCAGTGCCTGGGCTGGGGACCCCAATGAGCAGTTCTTC. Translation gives CASSAWAGDPNEQFF.

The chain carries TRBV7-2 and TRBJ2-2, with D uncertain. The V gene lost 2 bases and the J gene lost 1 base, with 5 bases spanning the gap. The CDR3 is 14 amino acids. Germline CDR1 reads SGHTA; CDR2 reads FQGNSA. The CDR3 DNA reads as TGTGCCAGCAGCTTACAACAGAACACCGGGGAGCTGTTTTTT. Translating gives CASSLQQNTGELFF.

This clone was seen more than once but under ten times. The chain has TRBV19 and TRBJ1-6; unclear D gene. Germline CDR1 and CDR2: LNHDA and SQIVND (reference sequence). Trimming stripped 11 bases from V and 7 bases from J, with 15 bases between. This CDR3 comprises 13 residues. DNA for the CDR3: TGTGCCTCCCACCCTGGGCCAAATTCACCCCTCCACTTT. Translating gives CASHPGPNSPLHF.

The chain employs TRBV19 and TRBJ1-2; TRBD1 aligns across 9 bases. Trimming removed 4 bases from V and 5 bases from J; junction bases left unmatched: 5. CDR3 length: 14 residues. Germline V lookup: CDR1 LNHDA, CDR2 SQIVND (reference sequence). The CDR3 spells CASSNWDRDYGYTF. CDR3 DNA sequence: TGTGCCAGTAGTAACTGGGACAGGGATTATGGCTACACCTTC.

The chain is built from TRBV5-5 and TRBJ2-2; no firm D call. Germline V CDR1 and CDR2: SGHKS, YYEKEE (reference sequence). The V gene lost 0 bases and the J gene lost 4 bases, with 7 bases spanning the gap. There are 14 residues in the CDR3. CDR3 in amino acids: CASSLAERTGELFF. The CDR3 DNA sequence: TGTGCCAGCAGCTTGGCAGAGCGCACCGGGGAGCTGTTTTTT.

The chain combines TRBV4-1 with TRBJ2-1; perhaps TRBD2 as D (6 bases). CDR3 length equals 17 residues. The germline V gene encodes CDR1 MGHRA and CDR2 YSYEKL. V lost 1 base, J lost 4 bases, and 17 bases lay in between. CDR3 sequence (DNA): TGCGCCAGCAGCCAAGCGGTGGCCTTAGCGGAATACAATGAGCAGTTCTTC. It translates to CASSQAVALAEYNEQFF.

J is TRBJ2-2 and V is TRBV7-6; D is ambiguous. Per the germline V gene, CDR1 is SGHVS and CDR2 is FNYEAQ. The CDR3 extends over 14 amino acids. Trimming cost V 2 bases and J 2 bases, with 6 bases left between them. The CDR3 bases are TGTGCCAGCAGCTTAACCATTAACACCGGGGAGCTGTTTTTT. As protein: CASSLTINTGELFF.

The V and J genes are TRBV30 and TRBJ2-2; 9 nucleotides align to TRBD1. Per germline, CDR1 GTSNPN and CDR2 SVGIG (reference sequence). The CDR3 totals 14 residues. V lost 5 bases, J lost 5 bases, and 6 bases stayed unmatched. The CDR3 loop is CAWGYRGLTGELFF. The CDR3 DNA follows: TGTGCCTGGGGTTACAGGGGGCTGACCGGGGAGCTGTTTTTT.

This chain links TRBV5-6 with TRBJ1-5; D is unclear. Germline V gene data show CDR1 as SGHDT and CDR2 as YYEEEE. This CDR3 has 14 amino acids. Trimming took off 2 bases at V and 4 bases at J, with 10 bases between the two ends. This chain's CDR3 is CASSFGPGNQPQHF. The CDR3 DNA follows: TGTGCCAGCAGCTTCGGTCCGGGGAATCAGCCCCAGCATTTT.

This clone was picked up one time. The CDR3 nucleotides are TGTGCCAGCAGCTGGGGACTAGCGACGAACACCGGGGAGCTGTTTTTT. Translating it yields CASSWGLATNTGELFF. The chain employs TRBV5-4 and TRBJ2-2, with 10 bases aligning to TRBD2. CDR3 length: 16 amino acids. Germline CDR1 SGHNT, CDR2 YYREEE (reference sequence). The V segment lost 3 bases and the J segment 0 bases; nucleotides outside the gene matches: 2.

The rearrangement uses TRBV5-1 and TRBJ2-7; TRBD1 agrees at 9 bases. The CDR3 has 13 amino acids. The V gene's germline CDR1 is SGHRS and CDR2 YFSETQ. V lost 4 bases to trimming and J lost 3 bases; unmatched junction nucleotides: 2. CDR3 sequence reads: CASSRTGDYEQYF. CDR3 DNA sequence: TGCGCCAGCAGCCGGACAGGGGACTACGAGCAGTACTTC. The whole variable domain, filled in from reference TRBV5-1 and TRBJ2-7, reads KAGVTQTPRYLIKTRGQQVTLSCSPISGHRSVSWYQQTPGQGLQFLFEYFSETQRNKGNFPGRFSGRQFSNSRSEMNVSTLELGDSALYLCASSRTGDYEQYFGPGTRLTVT.

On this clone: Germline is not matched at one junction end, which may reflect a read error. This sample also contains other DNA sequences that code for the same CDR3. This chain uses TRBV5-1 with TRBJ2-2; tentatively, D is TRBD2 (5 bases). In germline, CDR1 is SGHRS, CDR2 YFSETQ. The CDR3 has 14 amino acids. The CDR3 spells CASSRLANTGELFF. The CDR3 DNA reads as TGCGCCAGCAGCAGGTTAGCGAACACCGGGGAGTTGTTTTTT.

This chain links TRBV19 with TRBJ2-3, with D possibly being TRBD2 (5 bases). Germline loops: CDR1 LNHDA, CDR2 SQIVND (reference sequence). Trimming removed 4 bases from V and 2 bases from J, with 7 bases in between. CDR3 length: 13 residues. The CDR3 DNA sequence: TGTGCCAGTAGTACCGACTACACAGATACGCAGTATTTT. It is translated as CASSTDYTDTQYF.

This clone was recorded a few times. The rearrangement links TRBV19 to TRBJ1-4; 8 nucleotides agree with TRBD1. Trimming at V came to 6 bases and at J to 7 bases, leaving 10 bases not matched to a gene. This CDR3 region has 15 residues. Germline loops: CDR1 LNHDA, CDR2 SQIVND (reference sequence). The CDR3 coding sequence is TGTGCCAGTAGACAACGGACAGGGAAGGTTGAAAAACTGTTTTTT. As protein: CASRQRTGKVEKLFF. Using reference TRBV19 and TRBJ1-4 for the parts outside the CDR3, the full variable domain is DGGITQSPKYLFRKEGQNVTLSCEQNLNHDAMYWYRQDPGQGLRLIYYSQIVNDFQKGDIAEGYSVSREKKESFPLTVTSAQKNPTAFYLCASRQRTGKVEKLFFGSGTQLSVL.

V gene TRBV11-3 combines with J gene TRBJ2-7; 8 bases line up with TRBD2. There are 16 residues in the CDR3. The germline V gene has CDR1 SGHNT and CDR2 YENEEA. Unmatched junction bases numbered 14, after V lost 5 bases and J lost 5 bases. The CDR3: CASSPGGAPTGDEQYF. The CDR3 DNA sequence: TGTGCCAGCAGCCCCGGGGGGGCGCCGACGGGGGACGAGCAGTACTTC. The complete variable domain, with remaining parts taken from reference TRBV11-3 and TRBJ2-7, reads EAGVVQSPRYKIIEKKQPVAFWCNPISGHNTLYWYLQNLGQGPELLIRYENEEAVDDSQLPKDRFSAERLKGVDSTLKIQPAELGDSAVYLCASSPGGAPTGDEQYFGPGTRLTVT.

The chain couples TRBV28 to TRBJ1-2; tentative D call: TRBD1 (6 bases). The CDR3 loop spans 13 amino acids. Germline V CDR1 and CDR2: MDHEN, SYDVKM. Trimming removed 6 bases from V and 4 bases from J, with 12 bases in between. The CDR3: CASSQDRSYGYTF. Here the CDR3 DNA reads TGTGCCAGCAGCCAGGACAGATCCTATGGCTACACCTTC.

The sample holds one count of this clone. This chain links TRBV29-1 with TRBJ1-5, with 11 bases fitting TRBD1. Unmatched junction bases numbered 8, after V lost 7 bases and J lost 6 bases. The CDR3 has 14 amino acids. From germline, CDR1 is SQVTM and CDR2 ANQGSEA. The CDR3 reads CSADSGTGGQPQHF. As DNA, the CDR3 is TGCAGCGCCGATTCGGGGACAGGGGGTCAGCCCCAGCATTTT.

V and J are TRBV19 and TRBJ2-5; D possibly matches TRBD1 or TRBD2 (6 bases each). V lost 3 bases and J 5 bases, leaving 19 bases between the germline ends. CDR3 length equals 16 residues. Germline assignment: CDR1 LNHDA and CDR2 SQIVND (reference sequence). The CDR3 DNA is TGTGCCAGTAGTATTAGAGGGGGGCAGTTTAAGGAGACCCAGTACTTC. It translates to CASSIRGGQFKETQYF.

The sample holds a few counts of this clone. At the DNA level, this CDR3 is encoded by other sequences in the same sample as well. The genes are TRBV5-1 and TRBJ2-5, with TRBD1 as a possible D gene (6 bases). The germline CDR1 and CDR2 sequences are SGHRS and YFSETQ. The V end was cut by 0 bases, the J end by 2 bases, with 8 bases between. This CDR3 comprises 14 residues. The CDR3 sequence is CASSLGTVQETQYF. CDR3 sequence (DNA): TGCGCCAGCAGCTTGGGGACAGTACAAGAGACCCAGTACTTC.

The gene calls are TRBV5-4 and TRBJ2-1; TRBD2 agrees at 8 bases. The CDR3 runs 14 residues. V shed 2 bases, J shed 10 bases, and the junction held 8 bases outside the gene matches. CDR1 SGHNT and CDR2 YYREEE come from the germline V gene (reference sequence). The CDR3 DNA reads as TGTGCCAGCAGCTTCAGCGGGAGCCTTCGGGAGCAGTTCTTC. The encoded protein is CASSFSGSLREQFF. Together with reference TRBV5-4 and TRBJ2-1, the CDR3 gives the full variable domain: ETGVTQSPTHLIKTRGQQVTLRCSSQSGHNTVSWYQQALGQGPQFIFQYYREEENGRGNFPPRFSGLQFPNYSSELNVNALELDDSALYLCASSFSGSLREQFFGPGTRLTVL.

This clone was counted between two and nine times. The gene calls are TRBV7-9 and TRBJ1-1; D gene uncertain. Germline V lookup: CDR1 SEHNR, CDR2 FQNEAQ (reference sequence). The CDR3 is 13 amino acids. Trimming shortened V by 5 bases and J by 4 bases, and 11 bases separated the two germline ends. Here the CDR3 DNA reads TGTGCCAGCAGCGAGGGCCCTAGCACTGAAGCTTTCTTT. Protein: CASSEGPSTEAFF.

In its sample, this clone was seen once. The CDR3 loop reads CASSLDTGGRETQYF. The CDR3 nucleotides are TGTGCCAGCAGCTTAGATACAGGGGGCAGAGAGACCCAGTACTTC. V and J are TRBV11-3 and TRBJ2-5, with 9 bases aligning to TRBD1. CDR1 is SGHNT and CDR2 is YENEEA in the germline V gene. With 0 bases clipped from V and 4 bases from J, the junction kept 3 bases outside the gene matches. This CDR3 is 15 amino acids long. Full variable domain (outside the CDR3, taken from reference TRBV11-3 and TRBJ2-5): EAGVVQSPRYKIIEKKQPVAFWCNPISGHNTLYWYLQNLGQGPELLIRYENEEAVDDSQLPKDRFSAERLKGVDSTLKIQPAELGDSAVYLCASSLDTGGRETQYFGPGTRLLVL.

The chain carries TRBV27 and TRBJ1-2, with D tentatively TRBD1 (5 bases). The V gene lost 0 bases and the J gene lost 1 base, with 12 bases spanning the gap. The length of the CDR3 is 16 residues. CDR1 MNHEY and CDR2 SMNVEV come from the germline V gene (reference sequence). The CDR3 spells CASSLSGGALNYGYTF. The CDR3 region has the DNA TGTGCCAGCAGTTTATCGGGGGGTGCTCTTAACTATGGCTACACCTTC.

CDR3 residues: CASSDAQGVPTDTQYF. CDR3 coding DNA: TGTGCCAGCAGTGACGCCCAGGGGGTACCCACAGATACGCAGTATTTT. The rearrangement uses TRBV6-1 and TRBJ2-3; 7 nucleotides align to TRBD1. The J segment lost 2 bases and the V segment lost 3 bases, leaving 8 bases of the junction unmatched. This CDR3 has 16 amino acids. The V gene's germline CDR1 is MNHNS and CDR2 SASEGT.

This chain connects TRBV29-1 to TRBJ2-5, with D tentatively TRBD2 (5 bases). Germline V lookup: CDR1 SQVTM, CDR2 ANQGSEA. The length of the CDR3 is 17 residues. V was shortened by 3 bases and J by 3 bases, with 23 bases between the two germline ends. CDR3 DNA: TGCAGCGTTGAGAGCCGGGCCGGGCTCCTCGGGGAAGAGACCCAGTACTTC. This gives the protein CSVESRAGLLGEETQYF.

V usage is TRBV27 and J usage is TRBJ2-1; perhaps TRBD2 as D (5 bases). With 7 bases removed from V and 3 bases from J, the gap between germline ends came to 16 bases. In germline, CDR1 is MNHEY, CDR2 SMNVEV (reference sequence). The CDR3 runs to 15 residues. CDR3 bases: TGTGCCAGCACAAAAAAAGGAGGATACTACAATGAGCAGTTCTTC. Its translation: CASTKKGGYYNEQFF.

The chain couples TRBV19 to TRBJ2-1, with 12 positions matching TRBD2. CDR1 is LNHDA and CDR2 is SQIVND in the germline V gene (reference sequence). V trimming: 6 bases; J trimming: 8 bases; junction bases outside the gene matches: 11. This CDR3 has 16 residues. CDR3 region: CASRRAGTSGPDEQFF. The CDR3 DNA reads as TGTGCCAGTAGAAGGGCCGGGACTAGCGGGCCTGATGAGCAGTTCTTC.